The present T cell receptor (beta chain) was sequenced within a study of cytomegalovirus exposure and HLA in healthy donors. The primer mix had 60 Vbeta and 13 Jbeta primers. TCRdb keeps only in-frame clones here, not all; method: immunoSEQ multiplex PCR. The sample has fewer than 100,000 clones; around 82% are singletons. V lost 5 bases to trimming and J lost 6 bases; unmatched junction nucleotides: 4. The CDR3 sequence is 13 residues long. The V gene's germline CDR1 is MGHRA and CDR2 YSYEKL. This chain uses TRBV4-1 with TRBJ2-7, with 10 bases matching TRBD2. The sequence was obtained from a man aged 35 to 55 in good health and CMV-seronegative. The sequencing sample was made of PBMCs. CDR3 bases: TGCGCCAGCAGCTTAGCGGGAGGAAGCGAGCAGTACTTC. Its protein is CASSLAGGSEQYF.